This T cell receptor beta chain emerged from a study of human T cells and chemical hapten exposure. The time point is: patch test 1, 2 weeks after DPC sensitization. Treatment reported: therapeutic diphenylcyclopropenone sensitization with weekly scalp DPC. Only after blood had been drawn was each patch test applied. The study, taken as a whole, reports: A positive correlation with patch test score was shown by PT1 expanded TCR counts. Healthy individuals' immune responses may differ from those of donors, who had alopecia. Versus controls, significantly more large CDR3 similarity clusters arose from expanded TCRs.

MiXCR was run by TCRdb on the RACE reads, yielding one entry per CDR3 protein. The sample contains tens of thousands of distinct CDR3 sequences, about 9.6% of which appear only once. For this clonotype: The antigen is not known.

The CDR3 extends over 14 amino acids. J gave up 3 bases and V 0 bases, and 1 base lay outside the gene matches. Germline CDR1 is SGDLS and CDR2 is YYNGEE. The receptor comes from a woman between 40 and 50 years old with alopecia areata. Some clones in this sample may be carry-over from other donors' samples. The sample in question was whole blood, obtained in connection with sensitization to the hapten diphenylcyclopropenone (DPC). The rearrangement links TRBV9 to TRBJ2-7; 9 positions match TRBD1. CDR3 nucleotide sequence: TGTGCCAGCAGCGTAGCGGACAGGGGCTACGAGCAGTACTTC. Its translation is CASSVADRGYEQYF. Together with reference TRBV9 and TRBJ2-7, the CDR3 gives the full variable domain: DSGVTQTPKHLITATGQRVTLRCSPRSGDLSVYWYQQSLDQGLQFLIQYYNGEERAKGNILERFSAQQFPDLHSELNLSSLELGDSALYFCASSVADRGYEQYFGPGTRLTVT.